These T cell receptor beta chains were read from a single sample in a study of T-cell reconstitution after alpha-beta-depleted transplantation in children. Each CDR3 protein is one row after TCRdb ran MiXCR on the PCR reads. The data contain 200,000 or so distinct CDR3 sequences, 5% to 7.5% of them singletons. The sequenced sample was PBMCs, obtained before TCRalphabeta/CD19-depleted stem cell transplant. The receptors were sampled from a girl younger than two with combined immunodeficiency, due to receive a stem cell transplant. CDR3s leave out the opening cysteine and the closing phenylalanine or tryptophan. Clone sizes are given selectively: once, few, many, or a class where the clone is expanded.

clone_size: many; cdr3_length: 9; j_call: TRBJ2-5; v_call: TRBV24-1; cdr3_aa: ATGQQETQY
clone_size: few; cdr3_length: 11; j_call: TRBJ1-2; v_call: TRBV6-5; cdr3_aa: ASSYSGGGGYT
clone_size: many; cdr3_length: 13; j_call: TRBJ2-4; v_call: TRBV4-3; cdr3_aa: ASSQGSSVENIQY
clone_size: many; cdr3_length: 13; j_call: TRBJ2-7; v_call: TRBV7-6; cdr3_aa: ASSLSGGTTYEQY
clone_size: many; cdr3_length: 12; j_call: TRBJ2-1; v_call: TRBV29-1; cdr3_aa: SVVGQGTYNEQF
clone_size: many; cdr3_length: 11; j_call: TRBJ1-2; v_call: TRBV12-3/TRBV12-4; cdr3_aa: ASSLPGGYGYT
clone_size: many; cdr3_length: 17; j_call: TRBJ2-2; v_call: TRBV11-2; cdr3_aa: ASSPLPGQGAFDTGELF
clone_size: many; cdr3_length: 10; j_call: TRBJ2-1; v_call: TRBV29-1; cdr3_aa: SVEVLYNEQF
clone_size: many; cdr3_length: 9; j_call: TRBJ2-3; v_call: TRBV20-1; cdr3_aa: SASLMNTQY
clone_size: many; cdr3_length: 12; j_call: TRBJ2-1; v_call: TRBV7-9; cdr3_aa: ASSENALLVRGF
clone_size: many; cdr3_length: 13; j_call: TRBJ1-2; v_call: TRBV27; cdr3_aa: ASSLIQGGNYGYT
clone_size: many; cdr3_length: 10; j_call: TRBJ2-5; v_call: TRBV6-5; cdr3_aa: ASGQLGETQY
clone_size: NA; cdr3_length: 15; j_call: TRBJ2-7; v_call: TRBV20-1; cdr3_aa: SAREMGLAGVTYEQY
clone_size: many; cdr3_length: 13; j_call: TRBJ2-3; v_call: TRBV27; cdr3_aa: ASRLAGSPTDTQY
clone_size: many; cdr3_length: 15; j_call: TRBJ1-5; v_call: TRBV5-1; cdr3_aa: ASKLEARGYSNQPQH
clone_size: many; cdr3_length: 12; j_call: TRBJ2-3; v_call: TRBV29-1; cdr3_aa: SVVGGEYTDTQY
clone_size: many; cdr3_length: 11; j_call: TRBJ1-5; v_call: TRBV12-3/TRBV12-4; cdr3_aa: ASSLMSNQPQH
clone_size: many; cdr3_length: 13; j_call: TRBJ2-1; v_call: TRBV19; cdr3_aa: ASSIWARLGDEQF
clone_size: few; cdr3_length: 12; j_call: TRBJ2-6; v_call: TRBV27; cdr3_aa: ASEFRPGANVLT
clone_size: NA; cdr3_length: 20; j_call: TRBJ2-3; v_call: TRBV20-1; cdr3_aa: SARGLRTSGGAKWVFTDTQY
clone_size: many; cdr3_length: 11; j_call: TRBJ2-7; v_call: TRBV28; cdr3_aa: ASGTLNNYEQY
clone_size: many; cdr3_length: 13; j_call: TRBJ1-2; v_call: TRBV29-1; cdr3_aa: SVIYRTGGSKGYT
clone_size: many; cdr3_length: 14; j_call: TRBJ2-1; v_call: TRBV4-3; cdr3_aa: ASSQDLGGRGNEQF
clone_size: many; cdr3_length: 12; j_call: TRBJ1-1; v_call: TRBV29-1; cdr3_aa: SVEGTTFGTEAF
clone_size: many; cdr3_length: 15; j_call: TRBJ2-2; v_call: TRBV5-1; cdr3_aa: ASSSPQSGTIGGELF